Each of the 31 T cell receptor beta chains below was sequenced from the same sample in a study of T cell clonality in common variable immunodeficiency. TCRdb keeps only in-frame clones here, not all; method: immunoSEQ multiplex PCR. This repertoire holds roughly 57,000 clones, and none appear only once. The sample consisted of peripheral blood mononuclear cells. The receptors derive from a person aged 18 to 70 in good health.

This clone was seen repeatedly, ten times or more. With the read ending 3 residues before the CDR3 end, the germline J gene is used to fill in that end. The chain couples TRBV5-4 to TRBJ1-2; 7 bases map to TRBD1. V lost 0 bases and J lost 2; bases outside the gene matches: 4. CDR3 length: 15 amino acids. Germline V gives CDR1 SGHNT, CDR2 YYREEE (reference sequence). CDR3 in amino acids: CASSLEAGGNYGYTF. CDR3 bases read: TGTGCCAGCAGCTTGGAGGCAGGGGGGAACTATGGC.

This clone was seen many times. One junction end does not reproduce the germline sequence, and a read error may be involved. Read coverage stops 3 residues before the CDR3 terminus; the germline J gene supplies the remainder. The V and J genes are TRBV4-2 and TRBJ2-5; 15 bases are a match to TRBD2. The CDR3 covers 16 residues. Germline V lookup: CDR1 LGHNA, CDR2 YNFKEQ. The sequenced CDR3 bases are TGCGCCAGCAGTCGGACTAGCGGGGGGGCCTGGGAGACC. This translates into CASSRTSGGAWET. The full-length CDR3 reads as CASSRTSGGAWETQYF.

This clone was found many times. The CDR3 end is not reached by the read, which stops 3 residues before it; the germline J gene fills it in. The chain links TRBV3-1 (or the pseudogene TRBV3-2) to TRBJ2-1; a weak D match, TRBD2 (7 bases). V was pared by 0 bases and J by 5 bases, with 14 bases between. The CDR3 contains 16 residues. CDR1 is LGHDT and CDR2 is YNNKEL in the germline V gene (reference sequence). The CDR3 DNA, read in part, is TGTGCCAGCAGCCAAGAGGAGGGGGGGCCCAACAATGAG. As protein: CASSQEEGGPNNE. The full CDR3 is CASSQEEGGPNNEQFF.

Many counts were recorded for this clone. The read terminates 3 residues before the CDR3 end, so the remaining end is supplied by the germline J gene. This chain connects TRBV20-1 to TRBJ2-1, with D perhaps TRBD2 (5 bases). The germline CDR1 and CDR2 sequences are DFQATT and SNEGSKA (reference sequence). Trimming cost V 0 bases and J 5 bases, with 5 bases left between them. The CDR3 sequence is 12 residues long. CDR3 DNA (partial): TGCAGTGCTAGAGAAGCGGACAATGAG. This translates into CSAREADNE. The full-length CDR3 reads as CSAREADNEQFF.

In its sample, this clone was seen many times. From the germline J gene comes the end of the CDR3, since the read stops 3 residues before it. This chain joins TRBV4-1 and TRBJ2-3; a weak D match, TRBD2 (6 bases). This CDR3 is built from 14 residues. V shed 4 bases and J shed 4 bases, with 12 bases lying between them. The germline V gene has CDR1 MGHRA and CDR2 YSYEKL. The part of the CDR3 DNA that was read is TGCGCCAGCAGCCGCCTCGGGGAGGCAGATACG. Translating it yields CASSRLGEADT. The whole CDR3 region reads CASSRLGEADTQYF.

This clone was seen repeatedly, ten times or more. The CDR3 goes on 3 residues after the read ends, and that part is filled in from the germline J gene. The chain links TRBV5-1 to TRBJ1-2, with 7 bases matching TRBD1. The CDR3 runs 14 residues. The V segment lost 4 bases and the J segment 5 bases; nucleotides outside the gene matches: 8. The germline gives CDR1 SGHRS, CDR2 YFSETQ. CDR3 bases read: TGCGCCAGCAGCCCCGGGACAGAGCATTATGGC. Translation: CASSPGTEHYG. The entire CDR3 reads CASSPGTEHYGYTF.

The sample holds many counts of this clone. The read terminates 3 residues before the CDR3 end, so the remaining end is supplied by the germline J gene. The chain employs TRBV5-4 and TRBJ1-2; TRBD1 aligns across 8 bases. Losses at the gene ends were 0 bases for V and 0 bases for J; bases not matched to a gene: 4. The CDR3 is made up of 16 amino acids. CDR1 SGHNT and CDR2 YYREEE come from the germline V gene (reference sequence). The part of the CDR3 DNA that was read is TGTGCCAGCAGCTTGGACCGGGACAGGTCTAACTATGGC. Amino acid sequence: CASSLDRDRSNYG. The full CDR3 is CASSLDRDRSNYGYTF.

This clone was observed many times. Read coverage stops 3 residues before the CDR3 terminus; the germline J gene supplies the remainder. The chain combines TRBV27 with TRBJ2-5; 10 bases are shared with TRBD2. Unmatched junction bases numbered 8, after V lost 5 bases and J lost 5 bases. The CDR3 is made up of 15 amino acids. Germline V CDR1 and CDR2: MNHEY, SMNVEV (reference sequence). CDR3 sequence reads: CASSQLAGAWETQYF. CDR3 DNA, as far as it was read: TGTGCCAGCAGTCAGCTAGCGGGGGCCTGGGAGACC.

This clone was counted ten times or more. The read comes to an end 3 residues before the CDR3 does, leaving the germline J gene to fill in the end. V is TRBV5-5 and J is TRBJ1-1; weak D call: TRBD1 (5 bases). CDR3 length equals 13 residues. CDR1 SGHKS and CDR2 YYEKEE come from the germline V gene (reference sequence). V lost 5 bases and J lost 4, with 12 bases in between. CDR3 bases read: TGTGCCAGCAGGTTAGGGGTGACCACTGAA. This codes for CASRLGVTTE. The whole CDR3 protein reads CASRLGVTTEAFF. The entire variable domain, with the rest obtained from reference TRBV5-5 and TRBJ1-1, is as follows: DAGVTQSPTHLIKTRGQQVTLRCSPISGHKSVSWYQQVLGQGPQFIFQYYEKEERGRGNFPDRFSARQFPNYSSELNVNALLLGDSALYLCASRLGVTTEAFFGQGTRLTVV.

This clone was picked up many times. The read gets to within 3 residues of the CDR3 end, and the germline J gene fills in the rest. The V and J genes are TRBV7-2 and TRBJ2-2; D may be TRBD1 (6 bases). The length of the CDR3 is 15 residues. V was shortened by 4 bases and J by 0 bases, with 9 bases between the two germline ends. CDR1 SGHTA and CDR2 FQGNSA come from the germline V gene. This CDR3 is CASSWDKPNTGELFF. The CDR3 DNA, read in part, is TGTGCCAGCAGCTGGGACAAACCGAACACCGGGGAG.

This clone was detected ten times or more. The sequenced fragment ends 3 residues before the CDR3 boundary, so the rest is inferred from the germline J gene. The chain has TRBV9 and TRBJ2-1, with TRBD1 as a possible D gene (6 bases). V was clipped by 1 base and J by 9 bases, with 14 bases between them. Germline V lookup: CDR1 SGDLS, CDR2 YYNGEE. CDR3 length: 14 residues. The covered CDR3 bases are TGTGCCAGCAGCGTACAGGCAGGGGTGGGTGAG. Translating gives CASSVQAGVGE. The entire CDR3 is CASSVQAGVGEQFF.

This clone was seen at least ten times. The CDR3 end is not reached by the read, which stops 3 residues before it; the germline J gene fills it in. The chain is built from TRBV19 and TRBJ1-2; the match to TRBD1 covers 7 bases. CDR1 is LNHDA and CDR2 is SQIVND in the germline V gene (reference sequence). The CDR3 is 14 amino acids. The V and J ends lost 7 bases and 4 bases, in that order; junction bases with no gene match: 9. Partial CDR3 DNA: TGTGCCAGTAAGGTGGGCAGGGGGACCTATGGC. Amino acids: CASKVGRGTYG. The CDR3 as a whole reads CASKVGRGTYGYTF.

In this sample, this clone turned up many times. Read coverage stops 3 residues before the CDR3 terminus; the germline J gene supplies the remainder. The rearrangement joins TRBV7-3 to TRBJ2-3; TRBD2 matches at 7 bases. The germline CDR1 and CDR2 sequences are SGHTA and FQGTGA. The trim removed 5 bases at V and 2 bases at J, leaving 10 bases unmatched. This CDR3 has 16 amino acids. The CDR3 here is CASSPGLQTPTDTQYF. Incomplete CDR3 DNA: TGTGCCAGCAGCCCGGGACTACAAACACCCACAGATACG. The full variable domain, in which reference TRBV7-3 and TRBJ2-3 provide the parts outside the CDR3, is GAGVSQTPSNKVTEKGKYVELRCDPISGHTALYWYRQSLGQGPEFLIYFQGTGAADDSGLPNDRFFAVRPEGSVSTLKIQRTERGDSAVYLCASSPGLQTPTDTQYFGPGTRLTVL.

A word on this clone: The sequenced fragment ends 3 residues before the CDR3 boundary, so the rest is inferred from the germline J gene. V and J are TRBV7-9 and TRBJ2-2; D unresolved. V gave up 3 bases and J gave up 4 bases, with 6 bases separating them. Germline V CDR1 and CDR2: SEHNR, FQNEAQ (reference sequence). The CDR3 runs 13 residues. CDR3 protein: CASSFSSTGELFF. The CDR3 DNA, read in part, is TGTGCCAGCAGCTTTTCCTCCACCGGGGAG.

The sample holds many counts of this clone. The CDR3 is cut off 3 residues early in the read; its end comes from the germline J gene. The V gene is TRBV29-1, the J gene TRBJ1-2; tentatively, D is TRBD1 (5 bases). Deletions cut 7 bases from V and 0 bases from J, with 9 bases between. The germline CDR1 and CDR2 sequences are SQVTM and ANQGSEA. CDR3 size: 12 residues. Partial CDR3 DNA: TGCAGCGCGACAGTGCCTAACTATGGC. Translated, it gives CSATVPNYG. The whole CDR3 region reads CSATVPNYGYTF.

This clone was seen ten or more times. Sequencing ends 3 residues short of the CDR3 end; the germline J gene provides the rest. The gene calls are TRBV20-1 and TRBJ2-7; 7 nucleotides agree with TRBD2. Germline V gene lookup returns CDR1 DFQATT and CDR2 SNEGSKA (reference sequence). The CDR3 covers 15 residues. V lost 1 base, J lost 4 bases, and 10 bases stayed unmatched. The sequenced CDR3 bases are TGCAGTGCTAGAGCTGCTAGCGGACCCCTTTACGAG. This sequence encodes CSARAASGPLYE. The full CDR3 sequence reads CSARAASGPLYEQYF.

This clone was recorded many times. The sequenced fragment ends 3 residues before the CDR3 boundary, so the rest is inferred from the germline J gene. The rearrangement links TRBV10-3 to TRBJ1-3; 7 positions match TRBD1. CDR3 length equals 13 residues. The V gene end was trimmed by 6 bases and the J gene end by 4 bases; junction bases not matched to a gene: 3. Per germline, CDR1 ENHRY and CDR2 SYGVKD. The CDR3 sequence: CAIRRDSGNTIYF. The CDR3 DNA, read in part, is TGTGCCATCAGGCGGGACAGCGGAAACACC.

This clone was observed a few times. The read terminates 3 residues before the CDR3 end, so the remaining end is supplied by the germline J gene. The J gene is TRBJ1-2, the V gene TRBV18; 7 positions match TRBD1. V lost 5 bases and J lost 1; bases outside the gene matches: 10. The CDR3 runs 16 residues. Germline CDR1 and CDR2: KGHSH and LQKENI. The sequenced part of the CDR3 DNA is TGTGCCAGCTCATACAGCGAGGGGGCGGATAACTATGGC. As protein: CASSYSEGADNYG. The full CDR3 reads CASSYSEGADNYGYTF.

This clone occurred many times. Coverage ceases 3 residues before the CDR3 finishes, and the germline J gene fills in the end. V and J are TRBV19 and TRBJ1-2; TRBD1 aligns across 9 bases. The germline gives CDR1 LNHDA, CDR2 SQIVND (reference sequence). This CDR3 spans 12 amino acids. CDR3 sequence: CASSFTGGGYTF. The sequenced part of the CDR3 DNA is TGTGCCAGTAGTTTCACAGGGGGCGGC.

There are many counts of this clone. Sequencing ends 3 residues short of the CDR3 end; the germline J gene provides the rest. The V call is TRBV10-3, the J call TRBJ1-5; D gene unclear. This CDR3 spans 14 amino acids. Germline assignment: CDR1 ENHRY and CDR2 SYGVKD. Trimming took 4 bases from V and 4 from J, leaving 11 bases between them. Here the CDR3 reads CAISVGGENQPQHF. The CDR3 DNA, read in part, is TGTGCCATCAGTGTTGGCGGTGAGAATCAGCCC.

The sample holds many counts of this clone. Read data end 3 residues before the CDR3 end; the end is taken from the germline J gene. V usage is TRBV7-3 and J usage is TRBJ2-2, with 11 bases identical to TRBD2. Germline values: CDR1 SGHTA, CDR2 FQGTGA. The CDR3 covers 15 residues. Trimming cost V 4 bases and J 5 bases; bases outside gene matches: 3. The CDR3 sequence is CASSSRTSGTGELFF. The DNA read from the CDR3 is TGTGCCAGCAGCTCCCGGACTAGCGGGACCGGGGAG.

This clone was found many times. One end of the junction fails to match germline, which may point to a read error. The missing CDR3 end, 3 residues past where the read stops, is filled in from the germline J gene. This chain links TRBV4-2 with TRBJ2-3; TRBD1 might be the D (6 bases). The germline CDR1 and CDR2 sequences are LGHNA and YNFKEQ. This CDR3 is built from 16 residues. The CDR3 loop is CASSQSRQGLGETQYF. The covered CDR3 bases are TGCGCCAGCAGCCAAAGTCGCCAGGGGCTGGGGGAGACG.

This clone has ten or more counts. The CDR3 spells CAISRDTGTGNQETQYF. The sequenced CDR3 bases are TGTGCCATCAGCCGGGATACCGGGACAGGGAACCAAGAGACC. This sequence joins TRBV10-3 and TRBJ2-5, with 9 bases fitting TRBD1. The read ends 3 residues before the CDR3 terminus; that terminus is restored from the germline J gene. V was clipped by 6 bases and J by 0 bases; unmatched bases: 11. The CDR3 runs to 17 residues. Germline-derived CDR1 and CDR2 are ENHRY and SYGVKD.

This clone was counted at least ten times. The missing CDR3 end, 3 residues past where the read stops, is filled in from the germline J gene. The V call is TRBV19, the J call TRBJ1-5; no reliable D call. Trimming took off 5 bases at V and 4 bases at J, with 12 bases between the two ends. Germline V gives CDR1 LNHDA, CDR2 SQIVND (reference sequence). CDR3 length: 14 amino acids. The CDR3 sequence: CASSVRAENQPQHF. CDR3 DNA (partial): TGTGCCAGTAGTGTGAGGGCTGAGAATCAGCCC.

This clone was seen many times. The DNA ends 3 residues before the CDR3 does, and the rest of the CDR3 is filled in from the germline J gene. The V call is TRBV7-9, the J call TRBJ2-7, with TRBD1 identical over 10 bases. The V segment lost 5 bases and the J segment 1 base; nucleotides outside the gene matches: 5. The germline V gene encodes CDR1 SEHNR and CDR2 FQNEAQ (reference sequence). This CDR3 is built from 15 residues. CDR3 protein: CASSVQGQGSYEQYF. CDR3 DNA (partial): TGTGCCAGCAGCGTTCAGGGACAGGGGTCCTACGAG. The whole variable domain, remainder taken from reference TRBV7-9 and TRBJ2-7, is DTGVSQNPRHKITKRGQNVTFRCDPISEHNRLYWYRQTLGQGPEFLTYFQNEAQLEKSRLLSDRFSAERPKGSFSTLEIQRTEQGDSAMYLCASSVQGQGSYEQYFGPGTRLTVT.

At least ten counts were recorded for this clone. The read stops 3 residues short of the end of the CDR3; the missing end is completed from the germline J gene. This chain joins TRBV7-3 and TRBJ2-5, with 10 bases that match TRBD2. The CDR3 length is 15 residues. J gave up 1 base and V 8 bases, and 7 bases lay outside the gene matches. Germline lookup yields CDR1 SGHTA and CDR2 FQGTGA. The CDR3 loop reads CASAETSGFQETQYF. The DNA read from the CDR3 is TGTGCCAGCGCAGAGACTAGCGGGTTCCAAGAGACC.

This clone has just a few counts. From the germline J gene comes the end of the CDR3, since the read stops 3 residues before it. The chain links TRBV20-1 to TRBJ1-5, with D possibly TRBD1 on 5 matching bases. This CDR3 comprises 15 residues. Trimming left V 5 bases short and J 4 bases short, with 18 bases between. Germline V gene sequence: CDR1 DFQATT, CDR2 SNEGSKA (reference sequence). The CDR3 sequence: CSAPEYPGLNQPQHF. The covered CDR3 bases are TGCAGTGCTCCTGAGTACCCGGGACTTAATCAGCCC.

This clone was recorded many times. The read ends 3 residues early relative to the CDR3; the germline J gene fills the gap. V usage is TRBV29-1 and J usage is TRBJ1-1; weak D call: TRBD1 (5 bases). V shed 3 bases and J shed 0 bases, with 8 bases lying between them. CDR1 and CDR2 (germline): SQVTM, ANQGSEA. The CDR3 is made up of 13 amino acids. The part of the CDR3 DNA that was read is TGCAGCGTTGACTTGACAGTGAACACTGAA. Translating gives CSVDLTVNTE. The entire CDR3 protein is CSVDLTVNTEAFF.

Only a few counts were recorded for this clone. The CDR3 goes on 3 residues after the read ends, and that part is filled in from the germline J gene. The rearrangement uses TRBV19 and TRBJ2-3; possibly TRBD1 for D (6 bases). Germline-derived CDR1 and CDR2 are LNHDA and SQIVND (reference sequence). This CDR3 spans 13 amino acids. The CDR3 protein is CASKEQGNQPQYF. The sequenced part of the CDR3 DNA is TGTGCCAGTAAGGAACAGGGAAATCAGCCG. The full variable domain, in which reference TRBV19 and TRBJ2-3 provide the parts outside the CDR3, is DGGITQSPKYLFRKEGQNVTLSCEQNLNHDAMYWYRQDPGQGLRLIYYSQIVNDFQKGDIAEGYSVSREKKESFPLTVTSAQKNPTAFYLCASKEQGNQPQYFGPGTRLTVL.

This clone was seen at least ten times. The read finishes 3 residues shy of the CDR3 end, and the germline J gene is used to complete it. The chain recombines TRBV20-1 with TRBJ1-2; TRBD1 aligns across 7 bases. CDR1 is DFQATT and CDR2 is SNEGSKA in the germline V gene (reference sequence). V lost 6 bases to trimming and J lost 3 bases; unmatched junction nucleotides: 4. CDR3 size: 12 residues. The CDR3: CSASDRDYGYTF. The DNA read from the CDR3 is TGCAGTGCCTCCGACAGGGACTATGGC.

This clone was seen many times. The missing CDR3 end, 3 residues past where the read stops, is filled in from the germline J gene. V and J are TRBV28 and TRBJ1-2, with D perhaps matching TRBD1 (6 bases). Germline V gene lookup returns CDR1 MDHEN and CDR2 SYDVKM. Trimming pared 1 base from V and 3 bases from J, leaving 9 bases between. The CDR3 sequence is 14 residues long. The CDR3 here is CASSLSGVYYGYTF. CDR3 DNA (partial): TGTGCCAGCAGTTTATCAGGGGTATACTATGGC.